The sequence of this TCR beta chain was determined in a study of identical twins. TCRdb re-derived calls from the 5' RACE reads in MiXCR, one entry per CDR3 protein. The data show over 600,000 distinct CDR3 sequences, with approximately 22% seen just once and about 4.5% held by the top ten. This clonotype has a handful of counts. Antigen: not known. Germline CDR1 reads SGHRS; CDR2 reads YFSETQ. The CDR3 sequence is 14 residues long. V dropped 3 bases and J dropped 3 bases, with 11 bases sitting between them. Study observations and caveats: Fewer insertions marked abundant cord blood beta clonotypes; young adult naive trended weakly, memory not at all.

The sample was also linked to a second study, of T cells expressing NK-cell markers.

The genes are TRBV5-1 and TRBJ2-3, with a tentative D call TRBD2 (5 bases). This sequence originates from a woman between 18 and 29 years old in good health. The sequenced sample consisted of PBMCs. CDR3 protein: CASSSRTLTDTQYF. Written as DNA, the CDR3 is TGCGCCAGCAGCTCACGGACTCTGACAGATACGCAGTATTTT.